This T cell receptor (beta chain) was sequenced in a study of T cells in Graves' hyperthyroidism and ophthalmopathy. V lost 3 bases and J lost 7; bases outside the gene matches: 7. The CDR3 runs to 14 residues. CDR1 SNHLY and CDR2 FYNNEI come from the germline V gene. Over 9 ml of fresh peripheral blood supplied the PBMCs. Authors of the study amplified TCR beta CDR3 regions from RNA transcripts. When the TCR CDR3 underwent first-round RT-PCR, the HTBI primer set was used. TCRdb recomputed calls from the multiplex PCR reads with MiXCR, one row per CDR3 protein. The repertoire consists of some 200,000 distinct CDR3 sequences, with 17% occurring once and the leading ten covering approximately 50%.

The J gene is TRBJ1-2, the V gene TRBV2; 8 nucleotides align to TRBD1. The sample comprised blood. This TCR derives from a man in his fifties with Graves' hyperthyroidism. In DNA, the CDR3 is TGTGCCAGCAGTGACCTGGCAGGGGGCTTTGGCTACACCTTC. Its translation: CASSDLAGGFGYTF.